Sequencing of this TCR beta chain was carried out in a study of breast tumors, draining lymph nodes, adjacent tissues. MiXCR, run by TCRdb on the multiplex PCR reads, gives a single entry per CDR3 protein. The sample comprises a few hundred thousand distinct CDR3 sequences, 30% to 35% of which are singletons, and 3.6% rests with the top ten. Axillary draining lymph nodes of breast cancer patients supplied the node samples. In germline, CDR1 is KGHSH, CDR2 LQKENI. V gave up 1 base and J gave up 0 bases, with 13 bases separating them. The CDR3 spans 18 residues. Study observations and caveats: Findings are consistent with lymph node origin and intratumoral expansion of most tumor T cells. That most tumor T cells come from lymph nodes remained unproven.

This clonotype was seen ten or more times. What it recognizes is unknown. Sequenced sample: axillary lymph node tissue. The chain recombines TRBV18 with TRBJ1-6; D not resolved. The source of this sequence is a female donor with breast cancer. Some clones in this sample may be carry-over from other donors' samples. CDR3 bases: TGTGCCAGCTCACCACAACGTGCCAGCCACTCCTATAATTCACCCCTCCACTTT. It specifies CASSPQRASHSYNSPLHF.